The subject of this entry is one T cell receptor (beta chain). Its specificity is not known. The entry originates in a study of CD8 T cells in ankylosing spondylitis. Findings and caveats of the study: There was reportedly significant enrichment of clones that were disease-linked in matched ankylosing spondylitis synovial fluid. Earlier literature documents some of the motif variants in reactive arthritis synovial fluid and blood. Eight highly homologous variants made up a TCR beta motif, and this motif appeared characteristic of ankylosing spondylitis blood.

In TCRdb, the 5' RACE reads were re-called with MiXCR into one record per CDR3 protein. Here the sample spans around 230,000 distinct CDR3 sequences, 8% to 9% being singletons. The CDR3 extends over 13 amino acids. The clonotype originates from a female donor with ankylosing spondylitis or in good health (not recorded which). The V call is TRBV21-1, the J call TRBJ2-7; the table's D call TRBD1 went unverified against the DNA. TRBV21-1 is labeled a pseudogene. Material for sequencing was blood, either unsorted or a sorted T cell fraction (not recorded which). Written as DNA, the CDR3 is TGTGCCAAGATTTACAGGGGCGACTACGAGCAGTACTTC. Translating gives CAKIYRGDYEQYF.